This T cell receptor beta chain was profiled in a study of blood T cell repertoires in COVID-19. Overall study: From the United States, Italy and Spain came samples of acute and convalescent COVID-19.

The germline CDR1 and CDR2 sequences are MNHEY and SVGEGT. V was clipped by 2 bases and J by 5 bases; unmatched bases: 7. The CDR3 length is 16 residues. In the original analysis: Amplification of reference gene primers was used by the study to estimate nucleated cell counts. Generated by immunoSEQ multiplex PCR, the TCRdb table keeps only in-frame clones and is missing some. The V and J calls and clone size are taken from that table; D and trimming were inferred from the DNA. Altogether tens of thousands of clones are present, around 89% being singletons, with the ten largest covering around 4.7%. The sample was peripheral blood. This chain joins TRBV6-2 or TRBV6-3 and TRBJ2-2; 8 positions agree with TRBD1. The receptor was isolated from a woman of 80 years or more with active COVID-19. As DNA, the CDR3 is TGTGCCAGCAGTTACGGTTGGCAGGGGGCTACCGGGGAGCTGTTTTTT. Translation gives CASSYGWQGATGELFF.